This passage covers 16 T cell receptor beta chains from one sample sequenced in a study of blood T cell repertoires in COVID-19 (TCRdb year 2020). The library was made by the immunoSEQ multiplex PCR assay. This is the immuneACCESS table as TCRdb keeps it, with only in-frame sequences that have V and J called. A part of the clones is gone; compared with another copy, unresolved V genes explain less than half, and the rest is unexplained. The sample includes a few hundred thousand clones, with 70% to 90% observed a single time. Over 2% of the sample lies in the top ten. The sequenced sample consisted of PBMCs or T cells enriched from blood (not recorded which). The source is a man aged 30 to 39 who had recovered from COVID-19.

The gene calls are TRBV3-1 (or the pseudogene TRBV3-2) and TRBJ2-1; maybe TRBD1 (6 bases). Trimming removed 4 bases from V and 8 bases from J, with 15 bases in between. The CDR3 spans 14 residues. Germline V CDR1 and CDR2: LGHDT, YNNKEL (reference sequence). In DNA, the CDR3 is TGTGCCAGCAGCCCCCCATGGGGGCGGGATGAGCAGTTCTTC. Translated: CASSPPWGRDEQFF.

This clone was counted a few times. The J gene is TRBJ2-7, the V gene TRBV27; 7 positions match TRBD2. The length of the CDR3 is 14 residues. From germline, CDR1 is MNHEY and CDR2 SMNVEV (reference sequence). V lost 5 bases and J lost 0; bases outside the gene matches: 4. CDR3 sequence reads: CASSPGGSSYEQYF. CDR3 nucleotides: TGTGCCAGCAGTCCCGGGGGGAGCTCCTACGAGCAGTACTTC.

CDR3 nucleotides: TGTGCCACCGCGGGATCTCGGGACAGGGGGAACACCGGGGAGCTGTTTTTT. Residues: CATAGSRDRGNTGELFF. The chain employs TRBV24-1 and TRBJ2-2; 10 bases match TRBD1. CDR1 and CDR2 from the germline V gene are KGHDR and SFDVKD. The ends lost 9 bases at V and 1 base at J; junction bases unmatched: 10. CDR3 length: 17 amino acids.

This chain connects TRBV7-2 to TRBJ1-1; D is unclear. Trimming stripped 5 bases from V and 3 bases from J, with 16 bases between. Per germline, CDR1 SGHTA and CDR2 FQGNSA. CDR3 length: 15 residues. CDR3 sequence: CASSGMNTEHTEAFF. In DNA, the CDR3 is TGTGCCAGCAGCGGCATGAACACAGAACACACTGAAGCTTTCTTT.

The V call is TRBV3-1 (or the pseudogene TRBV3-2), the J call TRBJ2-7, with 9 bases fitting TRBD1. CDR3 length: 13 residues. The germline V gene has CDR1 LGHDT and CDR2 YNNKEL (reference sequence). J was trimmed by 8 bases and V by 8 bases; bases with no gene match: 10. In DNA form, the CDR3 reads TGTGCCAGCCTCGATTCGGACAGGGGCAAGCAGTACTTC. It codes for CASLDSDRGKQYF.

The V call is TRBV11-2, the J call TRBJ2-2, with 9 bases identical to TRBD1. Germline V gene sequence: CDR1 SGHAT, CDR2 FQNNGV. The CDR3 extends over 15 amino acids. V shed 4 bases, J shed 10 bases, and the junction held 10 bases outside the gene matches. The CDR3 DNA follows: TGTGCCAGCAGCTCTGTCCCGGGACAGGGTTTGGAGCTGTTTTTT. As protein: CASSSVPGQGLELFF.

The chain carries TRBV9 and TRBJ1-6; perhaps TRBD1 as D (6 bases). Germline values: CDR1 SGDLS, CDR2 YYNGEE. V gave up 0 bases and J gave up 1 base, with 14 bases separating them. The CDR3 length is 18 residues. The CDR3 DNA follows: TGTGCCAGCAGCGTAGGGGGAGGGGGTGATTCCTATAATTCACCCCTCCACTTT. Amino acids: CASSVGGGGDSYNSPLHF.

The rearrangement uses TRBV21-1 and TRBJ2-7; TRBD2 is the table's D call and was not checked against the DNA. TRBV21-1 is listed as a pseudogene. The CDR3 runs to 14 residues. CDR3 residues: CASSKARGLGKEYF. For the CDR3, the DNA is TGTGCCAGCAGCAAAGCGCGGGGGTTGGGCAAGGAGTACTTC.

The V gene is TRBV28, the J gene TRBJ1-1, with a possible D match to TRBD1 (6 bases). Germline values: CDR1 MDHEN, CDR2 SYDVKM. The CDR3 contains 14 residues. V was pared by 4 bases and J by 14 bases, with 23 bases between. The CDR3 is CASSSGTSGSGFFF. The CDR3 bases are TGTGCCAGCAGTTCGGGGACATCTGGTAGTGGATTCTTCTTT.

CDR3 residues: CASNGGRANQPQHF. As DNA, the CDR3 is TGTGCCAGCAATGGAGGACGGGCGAATCAGCCCCAGCATTTT. This sequence joins TRBV9 and TRBJ1-5; D gene unclear. CDR1 is SGDLS and CDR2 is YYNGEE in the germline V gene. The length of the CDR3 is 14 residues. With 6 bases removed from V and 4 bases from J, the gap between germline ends came to 14 bases. The full variable domain, in which reference TRBV9 and TRBJ1-5 provide the parts outside the CDR3, is DSGVTQTPKHLITATGQRVTLRCSPRSGDLSVYWYQQSLDQGLQFLIQYYNGEERAKGNILERFSAQQFPDLHSELNLSSLELGDSALYFCASNGGRANQPQHFGDGTRLSIL.

The chain joins TRBV5-7 to TRBJ1-2, with 9 bases that match TRBD1. TRBV5-7 is an ORF; its function is uncertain. The length of the CDR3 is 17 residues. V lost 0 bases, J lost 5 bases, and 11 bases stayed unmatched. The CDR3: CASSLAGARDREYGYTF. CDR3 sequence (DNA): TGTGCCAGCAGCTTGGCCGGGGCTAGGGACAGGGAGTATGGCTACACCTTC.

V gene TRBV7-2 combines with J gene TRBJ2-5; 7 bases are a match to TRBD1. Losses at the gene ends were 5 bases for V and 4 bases for J; bases not matched to a gene: 7. The CDR3 length is 14 residues. The germline CDR1 and CDR2 sequences are SGHTA and FQGNSA. The CDR3 region has the DNA TGTGCCAGCAGCCCTACAGGGGTCCGAGAGACCCAGTACTTC. It is translated as CASSPTGVRETQYF. The full variable domain, with the rest looked up from reference TRBV7-2 and TRBJ2-5, is GAGVSQSPSNKVTEKGKDVELRCDPISGHTALYWYRQSLGQGLEFLIYFQGNSAPDKSGLPSDRFSAERTGGSVSTLTIQRTQQEDSAVYLCASSPTGVRETQYFGPGTRLLVL.

The chain couples TRBV3-1 (or the pseudogene TRBV3-2) to TRBJ2-6, with TRBD1 matching 7 bases. The CDR3 is 17 amino acids. J was trimmed by 0 bases and V by 8 bases; bases with no gene match: 10. CDR1 LGHDT and CDR2 YNNKEL come from the germline V gene (reference sequence). This CDR3 reads CASYRRTGGSGANVLTF. Here the CDR3 DNA reads TGTGCCAGCTACAGGCGGACAGGAGGCTCTGGGGCCAACGTCCTGACTTTC.

V usage is TRBV5-1 and J usage is TRBJ2-3; 12 bases match TRBD2. The V gene's germline CDR1 is SGHRS and CDR2 YFSETQ. CDR3 length: 16 amino acids. J lost 2 bases, V lost 5 bases, and 6 bases had no gene match. The CDR3 loop reads CASRATSGGPTDTQYF. CDR3 bases: TGCGCCAGCAGGGCCACTAGCGGGGGGCCCACAGATACGCAGTATTTT.

The V call is TRBV28, the J call TRBJ1-1, with no clear D. V lost 6 bases, J lost 9 bases, and 20 bases lay in between. The length of the CDR3 is 14 residues. The germline V gene has CDR1 MDHEN and CDR2 SYDVKM. CDR3 region: CASSPTSGNRQAFF. In DNA form, the CDR3 reads TGTGCCAGCAGCCCTACTTCGGGAAATCGGCAAGCTTTCTTT.

The chain has TRBV5-5 and TRBJ2-1; D is undetermined. V dropped 0 bases and J dropped 4 bases, with 8 bases sitting between them. This CDR3 is 14 amino acids long. The germline CDR1 and CDR2 sequences are SGHKS and YYEKEE (reference sequence). CDR3 bases: TGTGCCAGCAGCTTGGAGGCAGGTTACAATGAGCAGTTCTTC. Translating it yields CASSLEAGYNEQFF. Based on the CDR3 plus reference TRBV5-5 and TRBJ2-1, the full variable domain is DAGVTQSPTHLIKTRGQQVTLRCSPISGHKSVSWYQQVLGQGPQFIFQYYEKEERGRGNFPDRFSARQFPNYSSELNVNALLLGDSALYLCASSLEAGYNEQFFGPGTRLTVL.